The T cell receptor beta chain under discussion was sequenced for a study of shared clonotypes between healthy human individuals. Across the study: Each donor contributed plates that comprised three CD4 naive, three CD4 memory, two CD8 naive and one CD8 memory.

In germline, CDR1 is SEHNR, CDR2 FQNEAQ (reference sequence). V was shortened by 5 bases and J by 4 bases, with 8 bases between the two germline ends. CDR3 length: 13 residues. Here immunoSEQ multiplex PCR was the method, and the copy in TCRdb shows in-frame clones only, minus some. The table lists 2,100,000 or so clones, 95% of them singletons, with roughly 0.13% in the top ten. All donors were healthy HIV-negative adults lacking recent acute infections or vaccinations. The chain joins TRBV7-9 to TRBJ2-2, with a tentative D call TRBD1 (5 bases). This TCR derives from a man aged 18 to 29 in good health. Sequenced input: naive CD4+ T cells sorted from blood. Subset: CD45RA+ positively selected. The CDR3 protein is CASSIQVTGELFF. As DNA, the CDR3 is TGTGCCAGCAGCATACAGGTCACCGGGGAGCTGTTTTTT.